The 23 T cell receptor beta chains presented below share a single source sample, sequenced in a study of blood T cell repertoires in COVID-19. Profiled with immunoSEQ multiplex PCR; TCRdb holds only in-frame clones, not every one. The sample has around 25,000 clones, 70% to 90% seen once. The sample taken for sequencing was peripheral blood. Receptor source: a man in his sixties or seventies with acute or convalescent COVID-19.

The chain joins TRBV7-2 to TRBJ1-1; 7 bases agree with TRBD1. CDR3 size: 14 residues. Per germline, CDR1 SGHTA and CDR2 FQGNSA. Trimming cost V 4 bases and J 4 bases; bases outside gene matches: 6. In DNA, the CDR3 is TGTGCCAGCAGCTCCGGACAGGATCGCACTGAAGCTTTCTTT. It is translated as CASSSGQDRTEAFF.

In this sample, this clone turned up a few times. The gene calls are TRBV6-2 or TRBV6-3 and TRBJ1-4; D is perhaps TRBD1 (5 bases). In germline, CDR1 is MNHEY, CDR2 SVGEGT. CDR3 length: 15 residues. V lost 6 bases and J lost 4, with 15 bases in between. CDR3: CASSPPWRGNEKLFF. The CDR3 DNA is TGTGCCAGCAGCCCCCCGTGGAGGGGTAATGAAAAACTGTTTTTT.

The V gene is TRBV3-1 (or the pseudogene TRBV3-2), the J gene TRBJ2-6; 7 nucleotides line up with TRBD1. Germline V CDR1 and CDR2: LGHDT, YNNKEL (reference sequence). V shed 4 bases and J 2 bases; nucleotides not matched to a gene: 2. This CDR3 has 15 amino acids. The CDR3, as DNA: TGTGCCAGCAGCCTAGACAGGGCTGGGGCCAACGTCCTGACTTTC. This encodes CASSLDRAGANVLTF.

This clone has just a few counts. The chain couples TRBV7-9 to TRBJ1-2; possible D gene TRBD1, 6 bases. CDR3 length: 14 residues. Germline V gene lookup returns CDR1 SEHNR and CDR2 FQNEAQ (reference sequence). V lost 5 bases and J lost 7, with 17 bases in between. CDR3 sequence (DNA): TGTGCCAGCAGCGTCAGGGGCTCGCCCTCTGGCTACACCTTC. This gives the protein CASSVRGSPSGYTF.

This clone was seen only once. V is TRBV5-1 and J is TRBJ2-1, with D possibly TRBD1 on 5 matching bases. Germline lookup yields CDR1 SGHRS and CDR2 YFSETQ. The CDR3 sequence is 17 residues long. V lost 0 bases and J lost 0, with 13 bases in between. Here the CDR3 reads CASSLGTNTASYNEQFF. The CDR3 region has the DNA TGCGCCAGCAGCTTGGGGACAAACACTGCCTCCTACAATGAGCAGTTCTTC.

The rearrangement links TRBV5-1 to TRBJ2-2; the match to TRBD2 covers 11 bases. Germline V lookup: CDR1 SGHRS, CDR2 YFSETQ. J was trimmed by 3 bases and V by 2 bases; bases with no gene match: 3. The CDR3 runs 16 residues. CDR3 bases: TGCGCCAGCAGCTTATTAGCGGGGGGGCACACCGGGGAGCTGTTTTTT. This translates into CASSLLAGGHTGELFF.

The V gene is TRBV7-2, the J gene TRBJ1-2; tentative D call: TRBD1 (5 bases). V lost 3 bases, J lost 0 bases, and 11 bases lay in between. The length of the CDR3 is 15 residues. Per germline, CDR1 SGHTA and CDR2 FQGNSA. The CDR3 is CASSFEQGTNYGYTF. The DNA of the CDR3 is TGTGCCAGCAGCTTCGAGCAGGGCACTAACTATGGCTACACCTTC.

The V and J genes are TRBV10-3 and TRBJ1-4; D uncertain. V shed 3 bases and J shed 5 bases, with 4 bases lying between them. Per the germline V gene, CDR1 is ENHRY and CDR2 is SYGVKD. The CDR3 covers 12 residues. This chain's CDR3 is CAISEQNEKLFF. For the CDR3, the DNA is TGTGCCATCAGTGAACAGAATGAAAAACTGTTTTTT.

This clone came up once. This chain joins TRBV20-1 and TRBJ2-7, with D maybe TRBD1 (6 bases). The germline V and J ends were trimmed by 3 bases and 1 base, with 10 bases remaining between them. The CDR3 consists of 13 residues. Germline loops: CDR1 DFQATT, CDR2 SNEGSKA (reference sequence). This CDR3 is CSASAGASYEQYF. The CDR3 DNA sequence: TGCAGTGCTAGTGCAGGGGCTTCCTACGAGCAGTACTTC.

This clone is labeled as medium-sized. For the CDR3, the DNA is TGCGCCAGCAGCTTGGCCGTTACACAAGAGACCCAGTACTTC. It translates to CASSLAVTQETQYF. The genes are TRBV5-1 and TRBJ2-5; no clear D. Between the trimmed V and J ends, which lost 0 bases and 2 bases, there was a span of 8 bases. From germline, CDR1 is SGHRS and CDR2 YFSETQ. The CDR3 has 14 amino acids.

This clone is a singleton in its sample. The chain couples TRBV20-1 to TRBJ2-7; maybe TRBD2 (7 bases). Per germline, CDR1 DFQATT and CDR2 SNEGSKA (reference sequence). The V end was cut by 3 bases, the J end by 3 bases, with 15 bases between. This CDR3 has 14 residues. CDR3 bases: TGCAGTGCTAGTGGGGAGGGGGTCCTCTACGAGCAGTACTTC. Amino acids: CSASGEGVLYEQYF.

CDR3 bases: TGTGCCAGCAGTTACTCGCGGGAGGGTCACGGGAATGAGCAGTTCTTC. It yields the protein CASSYSREGHGNEQFF. The rearrangement joins TRBV6-2 or TRBV6-3 to TRBJ2-1; the match to TRBD2 covers 9 bases. CDR3 length: 16 amino acids. CDR1 is MNHEY and CDR2 is SVGEGT in the germline V gene. V lost 0 bases and J lost 7; bases outside the gene matches: 7.

The V gene is TRBV23-1, the J gene TRBJ2-7, with D unresolved. TRBV23-1 is an ORF; its function is uncertain. V was shortened by 4 bases and J by 7 bases, with 5 bases between the two germline ends. CDR3 length: 10 residues. The CDR3 nucleotides read TGCGCCAGCAGTCCCTCGGAGCAGTACTTC. It specifies CASSPSEQYF.

J is TRBJ2-3 and V is TRBV5-8; D is possibly TRBD2 (5 bases). The germline V gene has CDR1 SGHTS and CDR2 YDEGEE. Between the trimmed V and J ends, which lost 3 bases and 5 bases, there was a span of 10 bases. The CDR3 totals 13 residues. CDR3 sequence reads: CASSSRLQDTQYF. In DNA, the CDR3 is TGTGCCAGCAGCTCCCGACTACAAGATACGCAGTATTTT.

This chain uses TRBV2 with TRBJ2-7; 12 nucleotides align to TRBD2. V lost 4 bases, J lost 3 bases, and 1 base stayed unmatched. Germline V lookup: CDR1 SNHLY, CDR2 FYNNEI. This CDR3 is 14 amino acids long. The CDR3 sequence: CASSGLAGVYEQYF. In DNA form, the CDR3 reads TGTGCCAGCAGTGGACTAGCGGGGGTCTACGAGCAGTACTTC.

CDR3 nucleotide sequence: TGTGCCAGCCGAGGATACGGGTGGTGGATCAAAAACTACGAGCAGTACTTC. This sequence encodes CASRGYGWWIKNYEQYF. The chain couples TRBV2 to TRBJ2-7; D is unclear. The ends were cut back, 8 bases at V and 3 bases at J, with 26 bases in the middle. From germline, CDR1 is SNHLY and CDR2 FYNNEI. The CDR3 has 17 amino acids. The complete variable domain, with remaining parts taken from reference TRBV2 and TRBJ2-7, reads EPEVTQTPSHQVTQMGQEVILRCVPISNHLYFYWYRQILGQKVEFLVSFYNNEISEKSEIFDDQFSVERPDGSNFTLKIRSTKLEDSAMYFCASRGYGWWIKNYEQYFGPGTRLTVT.

This clone was detected only once. The rearrangement joins TRBV3-1 (or the pseudogene TRBV3-2) to TRBJ1-6; tentative D call: TRBD1 (6 bases). The CDR3 is made up of 17 amino acids. CDR1 is LGHDT, CDR2 YNNKEL, per germline (reference sequence). Trimming cost V 1 base and J 7 bases, with 17 bases left between them. The CDR3 loop is CASSQGWEGGPNSPLHF. CDR3 sequence (DNA): TGTGCCAGCAGCCAAGGGTGGGAAGGGGGACCGAATTCACCCCTCCACTTT.

This clone was counted a single time. V usage is TRBV5-5 and J usage is TRBJ1-2; D possibly corresponds to TRBD1 (6 bases). Germline V gene data show CDR1 as SGHKS and CDR2 as YYEKEE (reference sequence). With 4 bases removed from V and 2 bases from J, the gap between germline ends came to 27 bases. This CDR3 region has 19 residues. The CDR3 here is CASSPDLLLTTQGNYGYTF. CDR3 nucleotides: TGTGCCAGCAGCCCGGACTTGCTTCTAACCACCCAGGGGAACTATGGCTACACCTTC.

The chain recombines TRBV4-2 with TRBJ2-2, with unresolved D. The V end lost 1 base, the J end lost 5 bases, and 11 bases lay between the germline ends. CDR1 and CDR2 (germline): LGHNA, YNFKEQ. This CDR3 spans 15 amino acids. The CDR3 nucleotides are TGTGCCAGCAGCCAAGGGGCTGATAGGACCGGGGAGCTGTTTTTT. It specifies CASSQGADRTGELFF.

This clone was detected only a few times. The chain combines TRBV18 with TRBJ2-6, with TRBD1 matching over 9 bases. The CDR3 runs 18 residues. Germline loops: CDR1 KGHSH, CDR2 LQKENI. The V gene end was trimmed by 4 bases and the J gene end by 0 bases; junction bases not matched to a gene: 7. CDR3 sequence: CASSLRTGAFSGANVLTF. CDR3 DNA: TGTGCCAGCTCACTTCGGACAGGGGCCTTCTCTGGGGCCAACGTCCTGACTTTC. The full variable domain, with the rest looked up from reference TRBV18 and TRBJ2-6, is NAGVMQNPRHLVRRRGQEARLRCSPMKGHSHVYWYRQLPEEGLKFMVYLQKENIIDESGMPKERFSAEFPKEGPSILRIQQVVRGDSAAYFCASSLRTGAFSGANVLTFGAGSRLTVL.

This clone has more than one count but fewer than ten. The V and J genes are TRBV18 and TRBJ1-6; 10 bases agree with TRBD1. Germline trimming cut 3 bases from V and 10 bases from J; bases unmatched to any gene: 9. CDR3 size: 16 residues. Germline values: CDR1 KGHSH, CDR2 LQKENI. The CDR3 nucleotides read TGTGCCAGCTCACCCGGGACAGGGGCTGGTGGGTCACCCCTCCACTTT. Amino acid sequence: CASSPGTGAGGSPLHF.

V gene TRBV15 combines with J gene TRBJ1-1; a weak D match, TRBD1 (6 bases). V gave up 1 base and J gave up 1 base, with 10 bases separating them. Germline CDR1 and CDR2: LNHNV and YYDKDF (reference sequence). The CDR3 extends over 15 amino acids. The CDR3 loop reads CATSRGPGENTEAFF. The CDR3 DNA is TGTGCCACCAGCAGAGGCCCAGGGGAGAACACTGAAGCTTTCTTT.

The chain couples TRBV6-5 to TRBJ2-3, with 10 bases aligning to TRBD2. The CDR3 covers 15 residues. J gave up 1 base and V 6 bases, and 4 bases lay outside the gene matches. The germline V gene has CDR1 MNHEY and CDR2 SVGAGI. Here the CDR3 DNA reads TGTGCCAGCAGCAGACTAGCGGGTGGCACAGATACGCAGTATTTT. It yields the protein CASSRLAGGTDTQYF.